Listed below are T cell receptor beta chains from one sample, sequenced in a study of blood T cell repertoires in COVID-19. Assay: immunoSEQ multiplex PCR; the TCRdb copy retains only in-frame clones and omits some. The top ten hold 6.2% of the sample, which has 240,000 or so clones, about 86% seen once. Specimen: peripheral blood. These receptors came from a man in his fifties or sixties with acute or convalescent COVID-19. CDR3s include the opening cysteine and the closing phenylalanine or tryptophan.

V gene	J gene	CDR3 protein
TRBV15	TRBJ1-2	CATSRDRVYGYTF
TRBV6-5	TRBJ2-7	CASSLLAGENDEQYF
TRBV24-1	TRBJ1-5	CATSDRTGGANNQPQHF
TRBV4-3	TRBJ2-3	CASSQETSGRSGSTDTQYF
TRBV7-2	TRBJ2-7	CASSFGPSGAYEQYF
TRBV28	TRBJ1-5	CASKSGNQPQHF
TRBV9	TRBJ1-1	CASSGNRDTEAFF
TRBV7-2	TRBJ2-7	CASSSTGAGLIYEQYF
TRBV10-1	TRBJ2-2	CASSEGQGLNTGELFF
TRBV5-8	TRBJ1-5	CASGGQGEGNQPQHF
TRBV5-1	TRBJ1-1	CASSLLVRDSVMNTEAFF
TRBV14	TRBJ2-1	CASSPGTSGRGEFF
TRBV18	TRBJ1-4	CASSPDPGEKLFF
TRBV30	TRBJ2-1	CAWFRLAGGDEQFF
TRBV3-1/TRBV3-2	TRBJ2-1	CASSTGTSGRNEQFF
TRBV30	TRBJ2-2	CAWSASYTTGELFF
TRBV6-2/TRBV6-3	TRBJ1-5	CASSYRDSLWNQPQHF
TRBV6-6	TRBJ1-5	CASSYGGQNNQPQHF
TRBV28	TRBJ2-7	CASSPGQVYEQYF
TRBV7-9	TRBJ1-4	CAEQGYEKLFF
TRBV3-1/TRBV3-2	TRBJ2-7	CASSQEASGRAEQYF
TRBV3-1/TRBV3-2	TRBJ1-2	CASSRRGYGYTF
TRBV9	TRBJ2-7	CASSVGVQGFSSEQYF
TRBV7-2	TRBJ2-3	CASSWLGQGAVRDTQYF
TRBV7-2	TRBJ1-1	CASSLGGFKYTEAFF
TRBV19	TRBJ1-1	CASTQGQWNTEAFF
TRBV7-8	TRBJ2-1	CASTPASGKWHNEQFF
TRBV11-3	TRBJ2-1	CASGLASNEQFF
TRBV4-1	TRBJ2-7	CASSQGQSDYEQYF
TRBV7-2	TRBJ2-7	CASSLAQGYEQYF
TRBV12-2	TRBJ1-4	CASRFRGQGHEKLFF
TRBV6-5	TRBJ2-2	CASSYSNRGTGELFF
TRBV5-1	TRBJ2-7	CASKTGYQGIYEQYF
TRBV6-5	TRBJ2-1	CASSSGGRGYNEQFF
TRBV5-4	TRBJ2-7	CASSRQGYEQYF
TRBV10-2	TRBJ2-7	CASSPAGRKDEQYF
TRBV7-8	TRBJ1-2	CASSPTGTGWQGYTF
TRBV28	TRBJ2-3	CASSFQQTSQVTDTQYF
TRBV5-4	TRBJ2-3	CASSLEGQNTDTQYF
TRBV6-6	TRBJ1-2	CASSPRDRGDFYGYTF
TRBV11-2	TRBJ2-2	CASSGTGGDTGELFF